This T cell receptor (beta chain) emerged from a study of response to subunit inactivated influenza vaccine. Each CDR3 protein gets one entry after TCRdb re-called the RT-PCR reads with MiXCR. The sample lists about half a million distinct CDR3 sequences, approximately 9.9% occurring once. On this clonotype itself: Its matching antigen is unknown.

General study points: That few new T cells are recruited by each seasonal influenza vaccination was the authors' suggestion.

Sequences were derived from PBMCs from blood, sampled around seven weeks after vaccination. The receptor comes from a man between 45 and 60 years old who received an inactivated influenza vaccine.

In DNA form, the CDR3 reads TGTGCCAGCTCACAACGGACTAGCGGGGGACCATTATCGGGAGAGACCCAGTACTTC. Translating gives CASSQRTSGGPLSGETQYF. J is TRBJ2-5 and V is TRBV18; 13 bases align to TRBD2. CDR1 KGHSH and CDR2 LQKENI come from the germline V gene. The trim removed 4 bases at V and 4 bases at J, leaving 15 bases unmatched. The CDR3 consists of 19 residues.